This T cell receptor (beta chain) comes out of a study of cytomegalovirus exposure and HLA in healthy donors. Across the whole study: Samples from HLA-typed donors yielded some 85 million unique TCRs in an early data release.

The PCR had 60 Vbeta and 13 Jbeta primers. Profiled with immunoSEQ multiplex PCR; TCRdb holds only in-frame clones, not every one. This table holds about 89,000 clones, 60% to 80% found once. Regarding the study as a whole: Analyses of presence and absence presupposed an approximately uniform sequencing depth across donors. Sequencing had likely introduced a cluster of highly shared sequence variants as an artifact.

From germline, CDR1 is MNHNY and CDR2 SVGAGI (reference sequence). Deletions cut 7 bases from V and 2 bases from J, with 12 bases between. This CDR3 is built from 14 residues. At the time of sampling, donors were nominally healthy, though unrecorded immune exposures were likely. This clone has only one observation. The antigen remains undetermined. V usage is TRBV6-6 and J usage is TRBJ1-5, with D perhaps matching TRBD1 (6 bases). The clonotype was recovered from a man aged 25 to 40 in good health and CMV-seronegative. Sequenced: PBMCs. The CDR3 is CASTDPGGNQPQHF. The CDR3 DNA reads TGTGCCAGCACGGACCCAGGGGGCAATCAGCCCCAGCATTTT.